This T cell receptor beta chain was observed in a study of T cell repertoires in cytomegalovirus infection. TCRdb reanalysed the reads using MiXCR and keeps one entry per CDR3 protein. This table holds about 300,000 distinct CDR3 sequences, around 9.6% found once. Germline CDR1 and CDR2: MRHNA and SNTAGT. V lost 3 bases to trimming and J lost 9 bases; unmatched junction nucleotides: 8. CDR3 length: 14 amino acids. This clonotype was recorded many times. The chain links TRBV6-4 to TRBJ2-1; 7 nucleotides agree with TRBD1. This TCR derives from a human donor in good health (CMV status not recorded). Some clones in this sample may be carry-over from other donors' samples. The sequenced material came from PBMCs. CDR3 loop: CASSEGDRLTEQFF. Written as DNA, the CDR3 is TGTGCCAGCAGTGAAGGGGACAGACTCACTGAGCAGTTCTTC.